The following is a T cell receptor beta chain sequence with its context. Its antigen is not identified. The data were obtained in a study of Ad26.COV2.S vaccination and SARS-CoV-2 variants. Turning to the study itself: Into the muscle, Ad26.COV2.S was dosed once or twice, 56 days apart. Notes on the study in general: Spike-specific TCR breadth was greater in vaccine than placebo recipients.

Germline loops: CDR1 MNHEY, CDR2 SVGAGI. The CDR3 is made up of 16 amino acids. The V gene end was trimmed by 2 bases and the J gene end by 8 bases; junction bases not matched to a gene: 9. Treatment of the sample: approximately 18 received Ad26.COV2.S at low or high dose, single or two shots; a few received placebo; per-sample allocation not given. Sampling was done on day 63 after the first vaccine or placebo injection. Here immunoSEQ multiplex PCR was the method, and the copy in TCRdb shows in-frame clones only, minus some. This table has fewer than 900,000 clones, more than 70% appearing once. This clonotype originated in a person aged 18-65 years who received the Ad26.COV2.S COVID-19 vaccine or a placebo. The V and J genes are TRBV6-5 and TRBJ1-6, with 7 positions matching TRBD1. The sequencing here drew on peripheral blood, taken in a trial of Ad26.COV2.S vaccine versus placebo. CDR3: CASSYARQGGDSPLHF. The CDR3 region has the DNA TGTGCCAGCAGTTACGCCAGACAGGGAGGGGATTCACCCCTCCACTTT.